The 16 T cell receptor beta chains listed next were all sequenced from one sample in a study of T cell responses to AZD1222 COVID-19 vaccine. Repertoires were generated with immunoSEQ multiplex PCR, while TCRdb's copy carries only in-frame clones and drops some. The sample lists 100,000 to 150,000 clones, about 87% seen once, with roughly 4% in the top ten. The sample in question was peripheral blood, obtained on day 0 of AZD1222 vaccination. Receptors originate from an adult in good health.

The chain combines TRBV7-2 with TRBJ2-7, with 9 nucleotides matching TRBD1. The CDR3 is made up of 14 amino acids. V trimming: 4 bases; J trimming: 5 bases; junction bases outside the gene matches: 6. Germline V gene sequence: CDR1 SGHTA, CDR2 FQGNSA. CDR3 in DNA: TGTGCCAGCAGCTCGACAGGGGGGAGGGACGAGCAGTACTTC. It specifies CASSSTGGRDEQYF.

The rearrangement links TRBV19 to TRBJ2-7; D is ambiguous. Trimming left V 1 base short and J 4 bases short, with 11 bases between. This CDR3 has 14 residues. Germline lookup yields CDR1 LNHDA and CDR2 SQIVND (reference sequence). CDR3 coding DNA: TGTGCCAGTAGTATAGGGAGACTGTCTTACGAGCAGTACTTC. This translates into CASSIGRLSYEQYF. Filled out from reference TRBV19 and TRBJ2-7, the complete variable domain reads DGGITQSPKYLFRKEGQNVTLSCEQNLNHDAMYWYRQDPGQGLRLIYYSQIVNDFQKGDIAEGYSVSREKKESFPLTVTSAQKNPTAFYLCASSIGRLSYEQYFGPGTRLTVT.

The chain recombines TRBV3-1 (or the pseudogene TRBV3-2) with TRBJ2-3, with D possibly TRBD1 on 5 matching bases. Trimming left V 0 bases short and J 0 bases short, with 13 bases between. Germline V lookup: CDR1 LGHDT, CDR2 YNNKEL (reference sequence). This CDR3 contains 17 residues. CDR3: CASSQDWGSPSTDTQYF. DNA of the CDR3: TGTGCCAGCAGCCAAGATTGGGGCAGTCCTAGCACAGATACGCAGTATTTT.

J is TRBJ2-3 and V is TRBV9, with 7 positions matching TRBD2. V gave up 1 base and J gave up 4 bases; unmatched junction bases: 6. The CDR3 consists of 15 residues. CDR1 and CDR2 from the germline V gene are SGDLS and YYNGEE. This chain's CDR3 is CASSVSGGFADTQYF. The CDR3 DNA reads as TGTGCCAGCAGCGTATCCGGGGGGTTCGCAGATACGCAGTATTTT. Looking up the rest from reference TRBV9 and TRBJ2-3 gives the full variable domain: DSGVTQTPKHLITATGQRVTLRCSPRSGDLSVYWYQQSLDQGLQFLIQYYNGEERAKGNILERFSAQQFPDLHSELNLSSLELGDSALYFCASSVSGGFADTQYFGPGTRLTVL.

J is TRBJ2-7 and V is TRBV28; a possible D gene is TRBD1 (6 bases). The length of the CDR3 is 15 residues. Deletions cut 5 bases from V and 3 bases from J, with 17 bases between. The V gene's germline CDR1 is MDHEN and CDR2 SYDVKM. In DNA, the CDR3 is TGTGCCAGCAGTACCCCCCAGGGGACCTACTACGAGCAGTACTTC. This sequence encodes CASSTPQGTYYEQYF.

The J gene is TRBJ2-2, the V gene TRBV4-1, with 8 bases identical to TRBD2. The V segment lost 5 bases and the J segment 4 bases; nucleotides outside the gene matches: 6. Germline V CDR1 and CDR2: MGHRA, YSYEKL. This CDR3 is built from 15 residues. CDR3 bases: TGCGCCAGCAGCTTTCTTAGCGGGGCCACCGGGGAGCTGTTTTTT. It translates to CASSFLSGATGELFF.

The chain has TRBV28 and TRBJ2-1; 11 bases are a match to TRBD2. The trim removed 3 bases at V and 6 bases at J, leaving 4 bases unmatched. Germline CDR1 is MDHEN and CDR2 is SYDVKM. The CDR3 extends over 15 amino acids. The CDR3 reads CASSLSLAGGNEQFF. DNA of the CDR3: TGTGCCAGCAGTTTGAGTCTAGCGGGAGGCAATGAGCAGTTCTTC. Full variable domain (remainder filled in from reference TRBV28 and TRBJ2-1): DVKVTQSSRYLVKRTGEKVFLECVQDMDHENMFWYRQDPGLGLRLIYFSYDVKMKEKGDIPEGYSVSREKKERFSLILESASTNQTSMYLCASSLSLAGGNEQFFGPGTRLTVL.

This chain uses TRBV19 with TRBJ2-5; 9 positions agree with TRBD1. The V and J ends lost 5 bases and 3 bases, in that order; junction bases with no gene match: 7. CDR1 is LNHDA, CDR2 SQIVND, per germline (reference sequence). This CDR3 has 15 amino acids. This chain's CDR3 is CASSARDRGEETQYF. The CDR3 coding sequence is TGTGCCAGTAGTGCTCGCGACAGGGGGGAAGAGACCCAGTACTTC.

The chain uses TRBV4-2 and TRBJ2-5; D remains unclear. Germline loops: CDR1 LGHNA, CDR2 YNFKEQ. Trimming removed 0 bases from V and 5 bases from J, with 7 bases in between. There are 13 residues in the CDR3. In DNA form, the CDR3 reads TGTGCCAGCAGCCAAGATGGCAGGGAGACCCAGTACTTC. It translates to CASSQDGRETQYF.

The chain is built from TRBV19 and TRBJ1-5; 8 positions match TRBD1. There are 15 residues in the CDR3. Trimming removed 4 bases from V and 7 bases from J; junction bases left unmatched: 9. Per the germline V gene, CDR1 is LNHDA and CDR2 is SQIVND (reference sequence). The CDR3 bases are TGTGCCAGTAGTAGGACCGGGACAGGAGACCAGCCCCAGCATTTT. Residues: CASSRTGTGDQPQHF.

This chain uses TRBV13 with TRBJ1-5; maybe TRBD1 (6 bases). This CDR3 is 16 amino acids long. Germline V lookup: CDR1 PRHDT, CDR2 FYEKMQ (reference sequence). V lost 3 bases to trimming and J lost 5 bases, with 17 bases between them. The CDR3 coding sequence is TGTGCCAGCAGCTTGGGGGCCCCGATGAGCCATCAGCCCCAGCATTTT. Its translation: CASSLGAPMSHQPQHF.

This CDR3 is CASSPVVGRGTDTQYF. The CDR3 coding sequence is TGCGCCAGCAGCCCCGTGGTCGGCCGGGGGACAGATACGCAGTATTTT. V usage is TRBV4-1 and J usage is TRBJ2-3; D possibly corresponds to TRBD2 (6 bases). This CDR3 contains 16 residues. V lost 4 bases and J lost 3, with 17 bases in between. Germline V gives CDR1 MGHRA, CDR2 YSYEKL.

This sequence joins TRBV15 and TRBJ2-1; D is ambiguous. This CDR3 comprises 18 residues. Trimming took off 0 bases at V and 4 bases at J, with 19 bases between the two ends. Germline lookup yields CDR1 LNHNV and CDR2 YYDKDF (reference sequence). Written as DNA, the CDR3 is TGTGCCACCAGCAGAGACGCCCTACTCGGACGGTTATACAATGAGCAGTTCTTC. This translates into CATSRDALLGRLYNEQFF. Based on the CDR3 plus reference TRBV15 and TRBJ2-1, the full variable domain is DAMVIQNPRYQVTQFGKPVTLSCSQTLNHNVMYWYQQKSSQAPKLLFHYYDKDFNNEADTPDNFQSRRPNTSFCFLDIRSPGLGDTAMYLCATSRDALLGRLYNEQFFGPGTRLTVL.

The chain couples TRBV7-2 to TRBJ2-7; TRBD1 aligns across 7 bases. The germline CDR1 and CDR2 sequences are SGHTA and FQGNSA. J was trimmed by 2 bases and V by 2 bases; bases with no gene match: 3. The CDR3 sequence is 14 residues long. CDR3 sequence: CASSLQTGTYEQYF. Written as DNA, the CDR3 is TGTGCCAGCAGCTTACAGACAGGGACCTACGAGCAGTACTTC.

This sequence joins TRBV7-9 and TRBJ2-1; D may be TRBD1 or TRBD2 (5 bases each). V lost 3 bases, J lost 3 bases, and 9 bases lay in between. CDR3 length equals 14 residues. Looked up from germline, CDR1 is SEHNR and CDR2 is FQNEAQ (reference sequence). The chain's CDR3 is CASSFGADYNEQFF. CDR3 nucleotides: TGTGCCAGCAGCTTCGGGGCGGACTACAATGAGCAGTTCTTC.

The chain uses TRBV28 and TRBJ1-2, with 9 bases matching TRBD1. Germline V CDR1 and CDR2: MDHEN, SYDVKM. There are 13 residues in the CDR3. V was pared by 3 bases and J by 8 bases, with 4 bases of the junction left unmatched. The CDR3 protein is CASSLYRGRGYTF. The CDR3 nucleotides read TGTGCCAGCAGTTTGTACAGGGGGCGAGGCTACACCTTC.